Listed below are T cell receptor beta chains from one sample, sequenced in a study of T cell repertoires in cytomegalovirus infection. TCRdb reprocessed the reads with MiXCR, giving one entry per CDR3 protein. The data contain about 830,000 distinct CDR3 sequences, 30% to 35% of them seen just once; the ten biggest clones take up around an eighth. These receptors have no identified antigens. The sample here was cultured CD8+ T cells from PBMCs, taken from culture after CMV antigen stimulation. The receptor set was obtained from a human donor in good health (CMV status not recorded). Some clones in this sample may be carry-over from other donors' samples. Both conserved end residues are part of each CDR3. The order of the fields is D gene, J gene, clone size, V gene, CDR3 protein, CDR3 DNA. A D gene is named only where the DNA matches it firmly. Size values are once, few and many counts, or a class for expanded clones, and some rows have none.

>TRBD2|TRBJ2-1|few|TRBV27
CASSVSGGALNEQFF
TGTGCCAGCAGCGTTAGCGGGGGGGCCTTGAATGAGCAGTTCTTC
>TRBD1|TRBJ1-4|few|TRBV23-1
CASSRLVSAPGQLQKLFF
TGCGCCAGCAGTCGCCTAGTGTCGGCCCCGGGACAGCTTCAAAAACTGTTTTTT
>.|TRBJ1-1|few|TRBV7-9
CASSSSSGEKSEAFF
TGTGCCAGCAGCTCATCCTCGGGAGAAAAGTCCGAAGCTTTCTTT
>TRBD2|TRBJ2-1|.|TRBV7-9
CASRTLDPTSGGNEQFF
TGTGCCAGCAGAACCCTGGACCCGACTAGCGGGGGAAATGAGCAGTTCTTC
>.|TRBJ1-5|.|TRBV7-9
CASSLEMNQPQHF
TGTGCCAGCAGCTTGGAGATGAATCAGCCCCAACATTTT
>.|TRBJ2-2|few|TRBV7-3
CASSFIVGELFF
TGTGCCAGCAGCTTTATAGTCGGGGAGCTGTTTTTT
>.|TRBJ1-6|few|TRBV11-3
CASSLGETPLHF
TGTGCCAGCAGCTTAGGGGAGACACCCCTCCACTTT
>.|TRBJ2-3|few|TRBV7-9
CASSFEGDGDTQYF
TGTGCCAGCAGCTTTGAAGGGGATGGAGATACGCAGTATTTT
>TRBD1|TRBJ1-1|.|TRBV14
CASSQNPPQQGGKAFF
TGTGCCAGCAGCCAAAATCCACCGCAACAGGGGGGGAAAGCTTTCTTT
>.|TRBJ2-3|once|TRBV12-3/TRBV12-4
CASSSRGRKNTDTQYF
TGTGCCAGCAGTTCCCGAGGTAGGAAGAACACAGATACGCAGTATTTT
>.|TRBJ1-2|few|TRBV6-6
CASGLDLYGYTF
TGTGCCAGTGGATTGGACCTCTATGGCTACACCTTC
>.|TRBJ2-1|many|TRBV7-3
CASSTGTRTDNEQFF
TGTGCCAGCAGCACCGGGACAAGGACGGACAATGAGCAGTTCTTC
>TRBD1|TRBJ1-4|.|TRBV12-3/TRBV12-4
CASRNPTGEGNEKLFF
TGTGCCAGCAGAAATCCTACAGGGGAGGGTAATGAAAAACTGTTTTTT
>TRBD2|TRBJ2-1|many|TRBV7-9
CASSFNSGDEQFF
TGTGCCAGCAGCTTCAATAGCGGGGATGAGCAGTTCTTC
>.|TRBJ2-2|.|TRBV7-9
CASSPRAGRTGELFF
TGTGCCAGCAGCCCGCGTGCGGGGCGCACCGGGGAGCTGTTTTTT
>TRBD2|TRBJ2-7|.|TRBV6-8
CATSTAGGREQYF
TGTGCCACCTCTACAGCGGGGGGGCGCGAGCAGTACTTC
>.|TRBJ1-2|few|TRBV4-1
CASSRSGSRYGYTF
TGCGCCAGCAGCAGATCAGGGTCTAGGTATGGCTACACCTTC
>.|TRBJ1-4|many|TRBV7-8
CASSLDRDGEKLFF
TGTGCCAGCAGCTTAGACAGGGATGGGGAAAAACTGTTTTTT